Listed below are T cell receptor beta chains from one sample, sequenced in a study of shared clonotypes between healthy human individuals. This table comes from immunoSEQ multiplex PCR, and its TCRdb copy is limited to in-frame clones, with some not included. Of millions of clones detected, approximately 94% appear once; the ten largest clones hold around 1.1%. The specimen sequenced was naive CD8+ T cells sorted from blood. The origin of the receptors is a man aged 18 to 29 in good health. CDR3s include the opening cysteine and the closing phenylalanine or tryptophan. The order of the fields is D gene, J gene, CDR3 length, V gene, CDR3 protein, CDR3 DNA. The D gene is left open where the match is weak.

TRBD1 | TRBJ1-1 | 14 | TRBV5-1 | CASSTGQGTTEAFF | TGCGCCAGCAGCACCGGACAGGGGACCACTGAAGCTTTCTTT
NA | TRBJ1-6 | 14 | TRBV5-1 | CASSLADSNSPLHF | TGCGCCAGCAGCTTGGCGGACAGTAATTCACCCCTCCACTTT
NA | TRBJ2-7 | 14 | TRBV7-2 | CASSLRGARNEQYF | TGTGCCAGCAGCTTACGGGGGGCGCGGAACGAGCAGTACTTC
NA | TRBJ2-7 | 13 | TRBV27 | CASSPTGSYEQYF | TGTGCCAGCAGCCCGACGGGTTCCTACGAGCAGTACTTC
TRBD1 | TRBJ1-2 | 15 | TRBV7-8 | CASSLPSGQGIGYTF | TGTGCCAGCAGCTTGCCTTCCGGACAGGGGATTGGCTACACCTTC
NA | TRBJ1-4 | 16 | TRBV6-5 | CASSFAGEGGDEKLFF | TGTGCCAGCAGTTTTGCAGGGGAAGGGGGAGATGAAAAACTGTTTTTT
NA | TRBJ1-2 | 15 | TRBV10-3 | CAISESAQGIYGYTF | TGTGCCATCAGTGAGTCGGCACAGGGCATATATGGCTACACCTTC
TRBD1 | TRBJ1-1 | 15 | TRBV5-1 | CASSSTGGSVTEAFF | TGCGCCAGCAGCTCGACAGGGGGCTCGGTCACTGAAGCTTTCTTT
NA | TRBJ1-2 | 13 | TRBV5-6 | CASSQATSQGYTF | TGTGCCAGCAGCCAGGCAACCTCCCAGGGCTACACCTTC
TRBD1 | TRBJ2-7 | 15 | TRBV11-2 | CASSLDGQGRYEQYF | TGTGCCAGCAGCTTAGACGGACAGGGGCGCTACGAGCAGTACTTC
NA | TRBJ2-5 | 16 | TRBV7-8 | CASSLRAGGPPETQYF | TGTGCCAGCAGCTTACGGGCAGGGGGGCCCCCCGAGACCCAGTACTTC
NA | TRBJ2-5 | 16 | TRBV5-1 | CASSHTSYRVEETQYF | TGCGCCAGCAGCCACACATCATACAGGGTTGAAGAGACCCAGTACTTC